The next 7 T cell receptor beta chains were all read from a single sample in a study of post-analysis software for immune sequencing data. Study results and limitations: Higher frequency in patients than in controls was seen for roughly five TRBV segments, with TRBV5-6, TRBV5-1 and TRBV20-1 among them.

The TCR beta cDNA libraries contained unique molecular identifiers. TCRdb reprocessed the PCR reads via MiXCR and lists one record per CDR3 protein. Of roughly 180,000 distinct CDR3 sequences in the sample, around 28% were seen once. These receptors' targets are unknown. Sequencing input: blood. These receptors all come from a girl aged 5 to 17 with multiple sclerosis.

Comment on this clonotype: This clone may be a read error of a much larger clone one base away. The chain's CDR3 is CSVLSSYEQYF. CDR3 coding DNA: TGCAGTGTGCTCAGCTCCTACGAGCAGTACTTC. This chain links TRBV20-1 with TRBJ2-7; D unclear. The CDR3 extends over 11 amino acids. Germline CDR1 is DFQATT and CDR2 is SNEGSKA (reference sequence). With 7 bases removed from V and 0 bases from J, the gap between germline ends came to 7 bases.

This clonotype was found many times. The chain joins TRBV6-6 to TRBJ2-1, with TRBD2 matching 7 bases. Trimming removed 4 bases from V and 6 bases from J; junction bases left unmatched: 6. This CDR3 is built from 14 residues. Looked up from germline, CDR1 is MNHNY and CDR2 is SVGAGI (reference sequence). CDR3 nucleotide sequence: TGTGCCAGCAGTTGGTGGGAGGGCCCCAATGAGCAGTTCTTC. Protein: CASSWWEGPNEQFF.

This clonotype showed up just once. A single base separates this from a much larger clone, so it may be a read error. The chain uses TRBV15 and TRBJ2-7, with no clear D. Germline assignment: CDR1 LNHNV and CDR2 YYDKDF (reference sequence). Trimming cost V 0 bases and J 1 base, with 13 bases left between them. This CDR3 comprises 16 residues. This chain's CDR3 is CATSREGGDRSYEQYF. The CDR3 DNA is TGTGCCACCAGCAGAGAGGGTGGGGATAGGTCCTACGAGCAGTACTTC.

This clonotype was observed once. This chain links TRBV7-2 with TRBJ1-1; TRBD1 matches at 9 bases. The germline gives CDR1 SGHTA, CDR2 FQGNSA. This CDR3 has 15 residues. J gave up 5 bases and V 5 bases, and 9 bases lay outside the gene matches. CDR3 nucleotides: TGTGCCAGCAGCCTCCCCGGGACAGGGCGAACTGAAGCTTTCTTT. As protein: CASSLPGTGRTEAFF.

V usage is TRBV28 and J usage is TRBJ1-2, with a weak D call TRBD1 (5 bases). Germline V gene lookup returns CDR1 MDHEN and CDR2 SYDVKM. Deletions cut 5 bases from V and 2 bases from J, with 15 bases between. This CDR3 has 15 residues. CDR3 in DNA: TGTGCCAGCAGTCCCTGGGTCAGGGAAAACTATGGCTACACCTTC. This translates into CASSPWVRENYGYTF.

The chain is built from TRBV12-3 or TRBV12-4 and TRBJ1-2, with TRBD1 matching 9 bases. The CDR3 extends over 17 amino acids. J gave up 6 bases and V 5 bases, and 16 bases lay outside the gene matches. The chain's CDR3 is CASSRYDRDRDPNGYTF. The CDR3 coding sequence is TGTGCCAGCAGTCGGTATGACCGGGACAGGGATCCCAATGGCTACACCTTC.

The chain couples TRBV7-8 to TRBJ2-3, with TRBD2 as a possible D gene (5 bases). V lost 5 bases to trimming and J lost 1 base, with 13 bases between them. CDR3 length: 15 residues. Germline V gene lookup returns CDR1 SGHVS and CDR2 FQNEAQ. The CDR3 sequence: CASSLTERGTDTQYF. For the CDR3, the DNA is TGTGCCAGCAGCCTTACGGAGAGGGGCACAGATACGCAGTATTTT.